Presented here are 17 T cell receptor beta chains from one specimen sequenced in a study of Ad26.COV2.S vaccination and SARS-CoV-2 variants. Generated by immunoSEQ multiplex PCR, the TCRdb table keeps only in-frame clones and is missing some. The table shows under 550,000 clones, with 70% to 90% occurring only once. The treatment is: 19 received Ad26.COV2.S at low or high dose, single or two shots; five or six received placebo; per-sample allocation not given. Material that was analyzed had been drawn on day 63 after the first vaccine or placebo injection. The sequencing used peripheral blood, collected in a trial of Ad26.COV2.S vaccine versus placebo. The receptors come from a person aged 18-60 years who received the Ad26.COV2.S COVID-19 vaccine or a placebo.

The DNA of the CDR3 is TGTGCCATCAGTGTTGAGGGGGGGCGGGAGACCCAGTACTTC. Encoded protein: CAISVEGGRETQYF. The rearrangement joins TRBV10-3 to TRBJ2-5, with a weak D call TRBD2 (7 bases). V shed 4 bases and J shed 5 bases, with 14 bases lying between them. Germline V gene lookup returns CDR1 ENHRY and CDR2 SYGVKD. The CDR3 length is 14 residues.

This chain joins TRBV4-2 and TRBJ1-6; D is perhaps TRBD1 (5 bases). The CDR3 totals 15 residues. CDR1 is LGHNA, CDR2 YNFKEQ, per germline. Trimming cost V 2 bases and J 10 bases, with 15 bases left between them. This CDR3 reads CASSQPRDLQSPLHF. Here the CDR3 DNA reads TGTGCCAGCAGCCAACCCCGGGACCTCCAATCACCCCTCCACTTT.

The chain links TRBV6-2 or TRBV6-3 to TRBJ2-3; no reliable D call. Trimming pared 3 bases from V and 4 bases from J, leaving 14 bases between. This CDR3 region has 15 residues. Germline loops: CDR1 MNHEY, CDR2 SVGEGT. CDR3 region: CASSYSRRVPDTQYF. Written as DNA, the CDR3 is TGTGCCAGCAGTTATTCTAGACGTGTACCAGATACGCAGTATTTT.

CDR3 coding DNA: TGTGCCAGCAGCTTAGGGGCGAGGGTTCTTAACTGGGAGCTGTTTTTT. Its translation: CASSLGARVLNWELFF. The rearrangement links TRBV7-6 to TRBJ2-2; maybe TRBD2 (5 bases). Germline CDR1 is SGHVS and CDR2 is FNYEAQ. The length of the CDR3 is 16 residues. Trimming removed 1 base at V and 9 bases at J, with 18 bases between.

The chain employs TRBV5-1 and TRBJ2-5; D is tentatively TRBD1 or TRBD2 (5 bases each). The CDR3 consists of 14 residues. CDR1 and CDR2 from the germline V gene are SGHRS and YFSETQ. V lost 1 base to trimming and J lost 5 bases, with 12 bases between them. The CDR3 loop reads CASSLSEGSETQYF. The DNA of the CDR3 is TGCGCCAGCAGCTTGAGTGAGGGGTCGGAGACCCAGTACTTC.

The chain has TRBV9 and TRBJ2-5; 11 nucleotides line up with TRBD2. CDR3 length equals 16 residues. Germline assignment: CDR1 SGDLS and CDR2 YYNGEE. V trimming: 0 bases; J trimming: 7 bases; junction bases outside the gene matches: 8. In nucleotides, the CDR3 is TGTGCCAGCAGCGTAGAGGTAGCGGGGGGGCTTAGGACCCAGTACTTC. Its translation: CASSVEVAGGLRTQYF.

The chain recombines TRBV28 with TRBJ2-7; 10 bases are shared with TRBD1. This CDR3 region has 15 residues. Germline trimming cut 2 bases from V and 3 bases from J; bases unmatched to any gene: 4. Germline values: CDR1 MDHEN, CDR2 SYDVKM. CDR3 region: CASSLGTGDIYEQYF. The DNA for the CDR3 is TGTGCCAGCAGTTTAGGGACAGGGGATATCTACGAGCAGTACTTC.

Points on this clone: The junction differs from germline at one of its ends, possibly a read error. In DNA form, the CDR3 reads TGCGCCAGCAGCCAAGTATGGCAGAACTATGGCTACATCTTC. This encodes CASSQVWQNYGYIF. This chain joins TRBV4-3 and TRBJ1-2; no clear D. CDR1 LGHNA and CDR2 YSLEER come from the germline V gene. The CDR3 covers 14 residues.

The rearrangement uses TRBV3-1 (or the pseudogene TRBV3-2) and TRBJ2-7; D remains ambiguous. Germline loops: CDR1 LGHDT, CDR2 YNNKEL (reference sequence). This CDR3 region has 14 residues. V lost 3 bases and J 2 bases, leaving 11 bases between the germline ends. CDR3 sequence (DNA): TGTGCCAGCAGCCAGGGTGGCAGCACCTACGAGCAGTACTTC. As protein: CASSQGGSTYEQYF.

The chain couples TRBV29-1 to TRBJ2-6; 12 nucleotides match TRBD1. J lost 0 bases, V lost 6 bases, and 6 bases had no gene match. Germline CDR1 SQVTM, CDR2 ANQGSEA. The CDR3 runs to 17 residues. This CDR3 is CSVRDRGRSSGANVLTF. The DNA of the CDR3 is TGCAGCGTCCGGGACAGGGGGCGAAGCTCTGGGGCCAACGTCCTGACTTTC. The full variable domain, its missing parts supplied by reference TRBV29-1 and TRBJ2-6, is SAVISQKPSRDICQRGTSLTIQCQVDSQVTMMFWYRQQPGQSLTLIATANQGSEATYESGFVIDKFPISRPNLTFSTLTVSNMSPEDSSIYLCSVRDRGRSSGANVLTFGAGSRLTVL.

CDR3 loop: CAWSRGPGVNTEAFF. The CDR3 nucleotides read TGTGCCTGGAGCCGGGGACCGGGAGTGAACACTGAAGCTTTCTTT. J is TRBJ1-1 and V is TRBV30; tentatively, D is TRBD1 (5 bases). Trimming removed 3 bases at V and 0 bases at J, with 14 bases between. Looked up from germline, CDR1 is GTSNPN and CDR2 is SVGIG (reference sequence). This CDR3 has 15 residues.

The J gene is TRBJ1-1, the V gene TRBV19; maybe TRBD1 (6 bases). The CDR3 sequence is 15 residues long. V was pared by 4 bases and J by 1 base, with 13 bases between. Germline V lookup: CDR1 LNHDA, CDR2 SQIVND (reference sequence). CDR3 sequence (DNA): TGTGCCAGTAGTACCCCTGTACAGGGGAACACTGAAGCTTTCTTT. Translation gives CASSTPVQGNTEAFF.

The rearrangement joins TRBV19 to TRBJ2-7, with 7 bases matching TRBD1. This CDR3 has 14 amino acids. V shed 1 base and J 5 bases; nucleotides not matched to a gene: 5. The germline gives CDR1 LNHDA, CDR2 SQIVND (reference sequence). CDR3 loop: CASSIVARGNEQYF. In DNA, the CDR3 is TGTGCCAGTAGTATAGTGGCCAGGGGGAACGAGCAGTACTTC.

The V gene is TRBV28, the J gene TRBJ2-7, with no clear D. V gave up 6 bases and J gave up 5 bases, with 11 bases separating them. Germline V gene sequence: CDR1 MDHEN, CDR2 SYDVKM. This CDR3 has 12 amino acids. The CDR3 region is CASSPHWNEQYF. The CDR3 nucleotides are TGTGCCAGCAGCCCCCACTGGAACGAGCAGTACTTC.

This chain joins TRBV5-6 and TRBJ2-5; weak D call: TRBD2 (6 bases). Germline V gene lookup returns CDR1 SGHDT and CDR2 YYEEEE. Between the trimmed V and J ends, which lost 4 bases and 10 bases, there was a span of 14 bases. This CDR3 region has 12 residues. The CDR3 coding sequence is TGTGCCAGCAGCCCGGAGGTCGGGAGCCAGTACTTC. It encodes CASSPEVGSQYF.

V gene TRBV5-1 combines with J gene TRBJ2-3, with 7 bases that match TRBD1. V trimming: 0 bases; J trimming: 4 bases; junction bases outside the gene matches: 8. CDR1 and CDR2 from the germline V gene are SGHRS and YFSETQ. The CDR3 extends over 16 amino acids. The CDR3 loop reads CASSLAAGQASDTQYF. The CDR3 nucleotides are TGCGCCAGCAGCTTGGCTGCTGGACAGGCCTCAGATACGCAGTATTTT.

The chain carries TRBV7-9 and TRBJ1-6; D uncertain. Between the trimmed V and J ends, which lost 1 base and 5 bases, there was a span of 6 bases. The CDR3 spans 14 residues. Germline V gene data show CDR1 as SEHNR and CDR2 as FQNEAQ (reference sequence). The DNA of the CDR3 is TGTGCCAGCAGCTTAGTAGGGAATAATTCACCCCTCCACTTT. The encoded protein is CASSLVGNNSPLHF.